The 22 T cell receptor beta chains below all came from one sample that was sequenced in a study of blood T cell repertoires in COVID-19. Method: immunoSEQ multiplex PCR; TCRdb's copy keeps in-frame clones and lacks some. The top ten clones hold roughly 8.7% of a sample with some 220,000 clones, 65% to 90% of them seen once. The sample was peripheral blood. Receptors were obtained from a man aged 50 or older with active or convalescent COVID-19.

This sequence joins TRBV19 and TRBJ2-2; 13 nucleotides match TRBD2. Germline loops: CDR1 LNHDA, CDR2 SQIVND (reference sequence). The CDR3 spans 17 residues. Trimming took 1 base from V and 13 from J; bases not matched to a gene: 12. CDR3 loop: CASSIALAGGLSLPLFF. The CDR3 bases are TGTGCCAGTAGTATAGCACTAGCGGGAGGGCTCTCCCTGCCGCTGTTTTTT. Supplemented by reference TRBV19 and TRBJ2-2, the full variable domain reads DGGITQSPKYLFRKEGQNVTLSCEQNLNHDAMYWYRQDPGQGLRLIYYSQIVNDFQKGDIAEGYSVSREKKESFPLTVTSAQKNPTAFYLCASSIALAGGLSLPLFFGEGSRLTVL.

This clone was counted between two and nine times. The J gene is TRBJ2-6, the V gene TRBV24-1; 8 nucleotides match TRBD1. The J segment lost 9 bases and the V segment lost 2 bases, leaving 5 bases of the junction unmatched. This CDR3 region has 15 residues. Germline assignment: CDR1 KGHDR and CDR2 SFDVKD. CDR3 bases: TGTGCCACCAGTGATTCCGGACAGGGAAACAACGTCCTGACTTTC. It specifies CATSDSGQGNNVLTF.

V gene TRBV6-5 combines with J gene TRBJ1-3; possible D gene TRBD1, 5 bases. CDR3 length equals 15 residues. V was clipped by 8 bases and J by 0 bases, with 14 bases between them. CDR1 is MNHEY, CDR2 SVGAGI, per germline. CDR3 sequence reads: CASSVKGDSGNTIYF. CDR3 nucleotide sequence: TGTGCCAGCTCCGTCAAAGGGGACTCTGGAAACACCATATATTTT.

The V call is TRBV5-1, the J call TRBJ1-1; the D gene is possibly TRBD1 (6 bases). Germline CDR1 is SGHRS and CDR2 is YFSETQ. The CDR3 contains 13 residues. The ends were cut back, 5 bases at V and 0 bases at J, with 8 bases in the middle. This CDR3 reads CASRGQMNTEAFF. CDR3 sequence (DNA): TGCGCCAGCAGAGGACAGATGAACACTGAAGCTTTCTTT.

The genes are TRBV5-4 and TRBJ2-2, with 9 bases matching TRBD1. The CDR3 consists of 16 residues. Unmatched junction bases numbered 9, after V lost 3 bases and J lost 6 bases. Germline CDR1 SGHNT, CDR2 YYREEE (reference sequence). The CDR3 region has the DNA TGTGCCAGCAGCTCGGGGACAGGGCGGTTGGCCGGGGAGCTGTTTTTT. Translated: CASSSGTGRLAGELFF.

The chain joins TRBV18 to TRBJ2-1, with TRBD2 as a possible D gene (6 bases). The CDR3 contains 15 residues. Trimming took off 2 bases at V and 4 bases at J, with 12 bases between the two ends. Germline CDR1 reads KGHSH; CDR2 reads LQKENI. CDR3 coding DNA: TGTGCCAGCTCACCATTAAGTCGGGAGTACAATGAGCAGTTCTTC. Protein sequence: CASSPLSREYNEQFF. The full variable domain, completed using reference TRBV18 and TRBJ2-1, is NAGVMQNPRHLVRRRGQEARLRCSPMKGHSHVYWYRQLPEEGLKFMVYLQKENIIDESGMPKERFSAEFPKEGPSILRIQQVVRGDSAAYFCASSPLSREYNEQFFGPGTRLTVL.

The J gene is TRBJ1-2, the V gene TRBV3-1 (or the pseudogene TRBV3-2); possible D gene TRBD1, 6 bases. Trimming took off 1 base at V and 4 bases at J, with 10 bases between the two ends. The CDR3 has 14 residues. CDR1 and CDR2 (germline): LGHDT, YNNKEL (reference sequence). The chain's CDR3 is CASSQGQDSYGYTF. CDR3 in DNA: TGTGCCAGCAGCCAAGGACAGGACTCCTATGGCTACACCTTC.

The chain couples TRBV7-2 to TRBJ1-5, with D uncertain. Germline lookup yields CDR1 SGHTA and CDR2 FQGNSA. V lost 0 bases, J lost 2 bases, and 8 bases lay in between. This CDR3 spans 15 amino acids. CDR3 in DNA: TGTGCCAGCAGCTTAGCTCTGCAGGGCAATCAGCCCCAGCATTTT. It translates to CASSLALQGNQPQHF.

This clone has a single count. The chain employs TRBV28 and TRBJ1-1; TRBD1 might be the D (5 bases). Germline assignment: CDR1 MDHEN and CDR2 SYDVKM. The CDR3 covers 15 residues. Trimming pared 2 bases from V and 1 base from J, leaving 11 bases between. CDR3 residues: CASSLGFRENTEAFF. CDR3 DNA: TGTGCCAGCAGTTTAGGATTCAGGGAGAACACTGAAGCTTTCTTT.

The rearrangement joins TRBV18 to TRBJ2-1; TRBD2 matches 10 bases. V shed 3 bases, J shed 8 bases, and the junction held 10 bases outside the gene matches. Germline-derived CDR1 and CDR2 are KGHSH and LQKENI. The CDR3 is 16 residues long. In DNA, the CDR3 is TGTGCCAGCTCACCGATAGTAGCGGGGGGTGGGGATGAGCAGTTCTTC. Amino acids: CASSPIVAGGGDEQFF.

This chain links TRBV7-3 with TRBJ2-1; D is uncertain. V was clipped by 1 base and J by 9 bases, with 10 bases between them. CDR3 length equals 13 residues. Germline CDR1 reads SGHTA; CDR2 reads FQGTGA. This CDR3 is CASSLMEPSEQFF. The CDR3 DNA reads TGTGCCAGCAGCTTAATGGAGCCTTCTGAGCAGTTCTTC.

The rearrangement uses TRBV29-1 and TRBJ2-2; D remains unclear. Looked up from germline, CDR1 is SQVTM and CDR2 is ANQGSEA. This CDR3 spans 12 amino acids. Trimming shortened V by 4 bases and J by 5 bases, and 8 bases separated the two germline ends. CDR3 bases: TGCAGCGTTGCGAACAGAACCGGGGAGCTGTTTTTT. Its translation is CSVANRTGELFF.

The chain employs TRBV4-1 and TRBJ1-2, with D uncertain. Trimming pared 5 bases from V and 0 bases from J, leaving 13 bases between. Germline lookup yields CDR1 MGHRA and CDR2 YSYEKL. CDR3 length: 15 residues. The CDR3, as DNA: TGCGCCAGCAGCTATCAGGATCAAGCTAACTATGGCTACACCTTC. This gives the protein CASSYQDQANYGYTF.

The chain is built from TRBV5-1 and TRBJ2-5; maybe TRBD2 (5 bases). In germline, CDR1 is SGHRS, CDR2 YFSETQ. The CDR3 spans 17 residues. Between the trimmed V and J ends, which lost 0 bases and 2 bases, there was a span of 17 bases. The DNA for the CDR3 is TGCGCCAGCAGCTTGGCAGCAGGCGGGTTAGGACAAGAGACCCAGTACTTC. Amino acids: CASSLAAGGLGQETQYF.

The CDR3 reads CASSITGTSGTDGYEQYF. In DNA, the CDR3 is TGTGCCAGCAGCATAACCGGGACTAGCGGGACCGATGGCTACGAGCAGTACTTC. The V call is TRBV7-9, the J call TRBJ2-7, with 13 bases that match TRBD2. V lost 5 bases to trimming and J lost 3 bases; unmatched junction nucleotides: 13. Germline CDR1 and CDR2: SEHNR and FQNEAQ (reference sequence). The CDR3 consists of 18 residues.

The chain uses TRBV4-1 and TRBJ1-3; D not resolved. The germline gives CDR1 MGHRA, CDR2 YSYEKL. The CDR3 extends over 18 amino acids. V was shortened by 4 bases and J by 0 bases, with 19 bases between the two germline ends. The CDR3: CASSPRHGQNPSGNTIYF. In DNA, the CDR3 is TGCGCCAGCAGCCCACGACACGGCCAAAACCCCTCTGGAAACACCATATATTTT.

V gene TRBV28 combines with J gene TRBJ1-3, with D unresolved. The germline V gene has CDR1 MDHEN and CDR2 SYDVKM. V was cut by 2 bases and J by 0 bases, with 8 bases left in between. This CDR3 has 15 residues. The DNA of the CDR3 is TGTGCCAGCAGTTTACCCCCGGGCTCTGGAAACACCATATATTTT. Translation: CASSLPPGSGNTIYF.

This clone was picked up one time. The V gene is TRBV18, the J gene TRBJ1-5; a possible D gene is TRBD1 (6 bases). Trimming took 1 base from V and 7 from J, leaving 20 bases between them. The CDR3 spans 17 residues. The germline V gene has CDR1 KGHSH and CDR2 LQKENI. The CDR3 bases are TGTGCCAGCTCACCACTTTCAGGGGAACGTTATAAGCAGCCCCAGCATTTT. Translating gives CASSPLSGERYKQPQHF.

This clone was seen more than once but under ten times. The CDR3 DNA is TGTGCCAGCAGTGAAAGAGTCTACGATGGCTACACCTTC. This encodes CASSERVYDGYTF. The chain uses TRBV2 and TRBJ1-2; D gene ambiguous. V lost 2 bases to trimming and J lost 6 bases, with 10 bases between them. Germline V gene sequence: CDR1 SNHLY, CDR2 FYNNEI. The CDR3 totals 13 residues.

This chain joins TRBV24-1 and TRBJ1-5, with D perhaps matching TRBD1 (6 bases). The CDR3 sequence is 15 residues long. CDR1 KGHDR and CDR2 SFDVKD come from the germline V gene. With 7 bases removed from V and 0 bases from J, the gap between germline ends came to 12 bases. The CDR3 DNA follows: TGTGCCACCAGCGACGGACAGTATAGCAATCAGCCCCAGCATTTT. Protein product: CATSDGQYSNQPQHF.

In nucleotides, the CDR3 is TGTGCCAGCAGACTACCGGGACAGGGAACGCGGGGCTACACCTTC. Translated, it gives CASRLPGQGTRGYTF. The gene calls are TRBV28 and TRBJ1-2, with 9 nucleotides matching TRBD1. This CDR3 has 15 residues. Germline V lookup: CDR1 MDHEN, CDR2 SYDVKM. The trim removed 6 bases at V and 8 bases at J, leaving 13 bases unmatched.

DNA of the CDR3: TGCAGCGGGGGGGACAGACCCCACGAGGGGCAGTACTTC. This sequence encodes CSGGDRPHEGQYF. The chain employs TRBV29-1 and TRBJ2-5; TRBD1 is a possible D gene (7 bases). Germline V gene lookup returns CDR1 SQVTM and CDR2 ANQGSEA. The ends were cut back, 7 bases at V and 11 bases at J, with 23 bases in the middle. The CDR3 consists of 13 residues.